This T cell receptor (beta chain) originates from a study of patients and donors after allogeneic stem cell transplantation. This clonotype has a handful of counts. Germline assignment: CDR1 MNHNS and CDR2 SASEGT. V lost 7 bases to trimming and J lost 4 bases; unmatched junction nucleotides: 10. The CDR3 spans 15 residues. TCRdb reprocessed the RT-PCR reads via MiXCR and lists one record per CDR3 protein. The data contain roughly 880,000 distinct CDR3 sequences, roughly 17% of them seen just once; the ten biggest clones take up around 5.5%. The genes are TRBV6-1 and TRBJ1-5, with TRBD1 matching 7 bases. The sample consisted of blood, either unsorted or a sorted T cell fraction (not recorded which). This TCR derives from a human donor who was either an allogeneic HSCT recipient or a stem cell or donor lymphocyte infusion donor (not recorded which). It is not recorded whose cells these are; they may come from a transplant donor. CDR3: CASKSGNRGNQPQHF. CDR3 in DNA: TGTGCCAGCAAGTCGGGGAACAGGGGAAATCAGCCCCAGCATTTT.